This T cell receptor (beta chain) stems from a study of T cell responses to AZD1222 COVID-19 vaccine. In the case of this clone: Its antigen remains unknown.

The study, taken as a whole, reports: Dominant at 160-218 and 743-854, vaccine-associated CD4 TCRs also spanned spike. Within unmutated variant regions lay the reported targets of nearly half of spike-specific TCRs. Repertoire sampling occurred only after the peak T cell response.

The protocol was immunoSEQ multiplex PCR, while the TCRdb copy is restricted to in-frame clones and leaves out a portion. The top ten hold 4.5% to 5.5% of the sample, which has more than 120,000 clones, 90% to 95% seen once. The V gene's germline CDR1 is SGHRS and CDR2 YFSETQ. V lost 1 base to trimming and J lost 3 bases, with 10 bases between them. The CDR3 length is 15 residues. Here the sequenced sample was peripheral blood, taken on day 0 of AZD1222 vaccination. The sequence derives from an adult in good health. The V gene is TRBV5-1, the J gene TRBJ2-2, with a weak D call TRBD1 (6 bases). The CDR3 DNA follows: TGCGCCAGCAGCTTGAGGGCAGGGGACACCGGGGAGCTGTTTTTT. This encodes CASSLRAGDTGELFF.